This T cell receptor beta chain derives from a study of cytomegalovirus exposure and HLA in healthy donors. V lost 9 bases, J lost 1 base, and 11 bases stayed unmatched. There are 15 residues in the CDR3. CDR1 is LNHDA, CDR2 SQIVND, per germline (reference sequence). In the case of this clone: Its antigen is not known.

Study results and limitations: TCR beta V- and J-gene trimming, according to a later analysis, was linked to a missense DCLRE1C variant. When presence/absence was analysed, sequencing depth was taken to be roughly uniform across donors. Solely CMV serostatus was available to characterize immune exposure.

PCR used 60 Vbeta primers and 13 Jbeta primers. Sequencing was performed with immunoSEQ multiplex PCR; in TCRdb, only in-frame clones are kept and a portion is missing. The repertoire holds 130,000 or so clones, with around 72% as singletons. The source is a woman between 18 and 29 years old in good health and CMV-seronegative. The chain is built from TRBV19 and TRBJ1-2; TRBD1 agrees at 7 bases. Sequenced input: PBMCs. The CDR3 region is CASRFPGQYNYGYTF. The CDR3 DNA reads TGTGCCAGCCGGTTTCCGGGACAGTATAACTATGGCTACACCTTC.